A single sample gave rise to the 17 T cell receptor beta chains below, sequenced in a study of technical replicates of blood from a few donors (dated by TCRdb to 2016 to 2017). Library generation was performed with the immunoSEQ multiplex PCR assay. TCRdb's version of the immuneACCESS table is confined to in-frame rearrangements and falls short of the full clone set. An unresolved V gene accounts for under half of the shortfall where checked; the remainder is of unknown origin. A total of roughly 74,000 clones appear in this sample, around nine tenths of them only once. The ten largest clones add up to around 0.42% of the sample. The material sequenced was T cells isolated from PBMCs. These TCRs come from a human donor in good health.

V usage is TRBV9 and J usage is TRBJ1-2; perhaps TRBD1 as D (5 bases). The germline gives CDR1 SGDLS, CDR2 YYNGEE. CDR3 length: 16 amino acids. V shed 0 bases and J shed 3 bases, with 15 bases lying between them. The CDR3 sequence: CASSVAWGERDYGYTF. In nucleotides, the CDR3 is TGTGCCAGCAGCGTAGCTTGGGGGGAAAGGGACTATGGCTACACCTTC.

The gene calls are TRBV7-3 and TRBJ2-2; 7 nucleotides line up with TRBD2. V trimming: 2 bases; J trimming: 13 bases; junction bases outside the gene matches: 4. The CDR3 is 12 amino acids. Germline V CDR1 and CDR2: SGHTA, FQGTGA. The CDR3 reads CASSLWGGPLFF. In DNA form, the CDR3 reads TGTGCCAGCAGCTTATGGGGAGGGCCGCTGTTTTTT.

This clone was observed a single time. V is TRBV20-1 and J is TRBJ1-2, with D possibly matching TRBD1 (6 bases). The CDR3 covers 11 residues. CDR1 DFQATT and CDR2 SNEGSKA come from the germline V gene (reference sequence). V was trimmed by 6 bases and J by 8 bases, leaving 13 bases between them. DNA of the CDR3: TGCAGTGCCTACGGGGACAACGGCTACACCTTC. It yields the protein CSAYGDNGYTF.

The rearrangement joins TRBV10-3 to TRBJ2-1, with D possibly TRBD1 on 6 matching bases. The CDR3 totals 13 residues. V shed 8 bases and J shed 6 bases, with 14 bases lying between them. CDR1 ENHRY and CDR2 SYGVKD come from the germline V gene. The CDR3 nucleotides are TGTGCCATCCAACACCGGGACACCAATGAGCAGTTCTTC. Residues: CAIQHRDTNEQFF.

This rearrangement joins TRBV5-4 to TRBJ2-2; tentative D call: TRBD1 (6 bases). The CDR3 sequence is 14 residues long. Germline V lookup: CDR1 SGHNT, CDR2 YYREEE (reference sequence). V lost 10 bases to trimming and J lost 1 base, with 14 bases between them. The DNA of the CDR3 is TGTGCCGCCCGTACAGGGATGAACACCGGGGAGCTGTTTTTT. This sequence encodes CAARTGMNTGELFF. The full variable domain, with the rest looked up from reference TRBV5-4 and TRBJ2-2, is ETGVTQSPTHLIKTRGQQVTLRCSSQSGHNTVSWYQQALGQGPQFIFQYYREEENGRGNFPPRFSGLQFPNYSSELNVNALELDDSALYLCAARTGMNTGELFFGEGSRLTVL.

The chain combines TRBV30 with TRBJ1-2; 9 nucleotides match TRBD1. CDR1 and CDR2 from the germline V gene are GTSNPN and SVGIG (reference sequence). The CDR3 spans 13 residues. Trimming removed 5 bases from V and 8 bases from J; junction bases left unmatched: 9. The CDR3 DNA reads TGTGCCTGGTACACCGGGACAGGGAAGGGCTACACCTTC. It specifies CAWYTGTGKGYTF.

The chain recombines TRBV18 with TRBJ1-1; D not certain. The CDR3 totals 12 residues. The V end lost 3 bases, the J end lost 5 bases, and 7 bases lay between the germline ends. In germline, CDR1 is KGHSH, CDR2 LQKENI. CDR3 sequence: CASSPRETEAFF. The CDR3 nucleotides are TGTGCCAGCTCACCCCGGGAGACTGAAGCTTTCTTT.

The J gene is TRBJ2-3, the V gene TRBV9, with 8 bases lining up with TRBD2. Per germline, CDR1 SGDLS and CDR2 YYNGEE. CDR3 length equals 16 residues. After removal of 0 bases from V and 0 bases from J, the junction contained 3 bases not matched to a gene. In nucleotides, the CDR3 is TGTGCCAGCAGCGTAGGGGCTAGCGGGAGCACAGATACGCAGTATTTT. Translation: CASSVGASGSTDTQYF.

CDR3 amino acids: CASSPLAGSGNTIYF. CDR3 nucleotide sequence: TGTGCCAGCTCACCCCTCGCAGGCTCTGGAAACACCATATATTTT. The V call is TRBV18, the J call TRBJ1-3; D is undetermined. Germline CDR1 KGHSH, CDR2 LQKENI. V shed 3 bases and J shed 0 bases, with 9 bases lying between them. This CDR3 contains 15 residues.

The table lists this clone with a count of one. This sequence joins TRBV5-1 and TRBJ2-6; D gene ambiguous. The V end was cut by 5 bases, the J end by 4 bases, with 10 bases between. The CDR3 sequence is 14 residues long. Germline lookup yields CDR1 SGHRS and CDR2 YFSETQ. This CDR3 reads CASRLSNGANVLTF. Here the CDR3 DNA reads TGCGCCAGCAGACTATCGAACGGGGCCAACGTCCTGACTTTC.

The chain joins TRBV7-2 to TRBJ2-7; 9 bases fit TRBD1. The germline gives CDR1 SGHTA, CDR2 FQGNSA. CDR3 length: 17 amino acids. V gave up 5 bases and J gave up 4 bases; unmatched junction bases: 15. The CDR3 region has the DNA TGTGCCAGCAGCATTAGGGGGGGCGGAGGACAGGGGTACGAGCAGTACTTC. Amino acid sequence: CASSIRGGGGQGYEQYF.

The genes are TRBV18 and TRBJ1-1; D gene unclear. Germline V gene lookup returns CDR1 KGHSH and CDR2 LQKENI. The CDR3 is 17 residues long. V was trimmed by 4 bases and J by 0 bases, leaving 18 bases between them. The CDR3 spells CASSLDQMRAMNTEAFF. In DNA form, the CDR3 reads TGTGCCAGCTCACTAGATCAGATGAGGGCTATGAACACTGAAGCTTTCTTT. Based on the CDR3 plus reference TRBV18 and TRBJ1-1, the full variable domain is NAGVMQNPRHLVRRRGQEARLRCSPMKGHSHVYWYRQLPEEGLKFMVYLQKENIIDESGMPKERFSAEFPKEGPSILRIQQVVRGDSAAYFCASSLDQMRAMNTEAFFGQGTRLTVV.

V is TRBV13 and J is TRBJ1-1; D gene uncertain. Germline-derived CDR1 and CDR2 are PRHDT and FYEKMQ (reference sequence). This CDR3 spans 12 amino acids. Trimming stripped 5 bases from V and 7 bases from J, with 11 bases between. Written as DNA, the CDR3 is TGTGCCAGCAGCACCCAGAACCATGAAGCTTTCTTT. As protein: CASSTQNHEAFF.

The J gene is TRBJ2-2, the V gene TRBV7-9; TRBD2 is a possible D gene (5 bases). Germline CDR1 reads SEHNR; CDR2 reads FQNEAQ (reference sequence). This CDR3 is 13 amino acids long. Trimming removed 6 bases at V and 6 bases at J, with 11 bases between. The CDR3: CASRELEAGELFF. In nucleotides, the CDR3 is TGTGCCAGCAGGGAGTTGGAGGCCGGGGAGCTGTTTTTT.

The CDR3, as DNA: TGTGCCAGCGCGCCTGGGTTGGACAGGGAGCAAGAGACCCAGTACTTC. Its translation is CASAPGLDREQETQYF. The chain carries TRBV7-7 and TRBJ2-5; 8 bases line up with TRBD1. The CDR3 length is 16 residues. V trimming: 8 bases; J trimming: 2 bases; junction bases outside the gene matches: 13. Germline-derived CDR1 and CDR2 are SSHAT and FNYEAQ (reference sequence). The full variable domain, in which reference TRBV7-7 and TRBJ2-5 provide the parts outside the CDR3, is GAGVSQSPRYKVTKRGQDVTLRCDPISSHATLYWYQQALGQGPEFLTYFNYEAQPDKSGLPSDRFSAERPEGSISTLTIQRTEQRDSAMYRCASAPGLDREQETQYFGPGTRLLVL.

This chain connects TRBV2 to TRBJ1-2; 10 bases map to TRBD1. Unmatched junction bases numbered 9, after V lost 4 bases and J lost 4 bases. The CDR3 runs to 16 residues. The germline V gene has CDR1 SNHLY and CDR2 FYNNEI. The CDR3 DNA follows: TGTGCCAGCAGTGGGGGAGGGGACAGGGGATTCTATGGCTACACCTTC. Protein product: CASSGGGDRGFYGYTF.

This rearrangement joins TRBV27 to TRBJ1-5, with 7 positions matching TRBD1. V dropped 5 bases and J dropped 4; count of bases not matched to a gene: 5. CDR3 size: 14 residues. Germline V gene data show CDR1 as MNHEY and CDR2 as SMNVEV (reference sequence). The CDR3: CASSLQGVNQPQHF. The CDR3 DNA sequence: TGTGCCAGCAGTCTCCAGGGGGTAAATCAGCCCCAGCATTTT.